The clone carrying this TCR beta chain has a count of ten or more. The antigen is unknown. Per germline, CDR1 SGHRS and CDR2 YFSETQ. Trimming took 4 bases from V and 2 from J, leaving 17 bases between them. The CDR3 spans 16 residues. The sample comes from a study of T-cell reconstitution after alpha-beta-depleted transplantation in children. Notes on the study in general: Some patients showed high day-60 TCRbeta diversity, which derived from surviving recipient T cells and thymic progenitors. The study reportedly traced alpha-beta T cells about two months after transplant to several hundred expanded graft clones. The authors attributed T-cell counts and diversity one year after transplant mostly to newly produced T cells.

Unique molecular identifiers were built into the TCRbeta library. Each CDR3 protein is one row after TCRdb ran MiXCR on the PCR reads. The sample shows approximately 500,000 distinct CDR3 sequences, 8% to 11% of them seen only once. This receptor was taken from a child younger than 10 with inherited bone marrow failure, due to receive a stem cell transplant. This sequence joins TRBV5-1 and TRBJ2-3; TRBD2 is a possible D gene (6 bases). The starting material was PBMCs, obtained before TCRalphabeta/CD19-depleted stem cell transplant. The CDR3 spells CASSRVGGGDTDTQYF. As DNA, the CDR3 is TGCGCCAGCAGCCGGGTCGGGGGAGGAGACACAGATACGCAGTATTTT.